This T cell receptor (beta chain) stems from a study of blood T cell repertoires in COVID-19 (dated by TCRdb to 2018 to 2021). Turning to the overall study: Samples from collaborators originated in the United States, Italy and Spain and spanned both the acute and convalescent phases of COVID-19. Where HLA class I and class II types were available, the types were taken from metadata supplied by the sample provider, not from assay-based typing. The material from the prospective study consisted of cDNA or gDNA derived from T cells, B-cell-depleted T cells, or PBMCs. The sample metadata nearly always contained a de-identified subject ID, COVID-19 status, age in years and sex. The samples were drawn from two sources: the first 160 participants of the ongoing ImmuneRACE study, and 950 to 1,500 subjects contributed by 6 global collaborators. Subjects who had been exposed to COVID-19, were actively infected with it, or had recovered from it provided the deeply sampled blood TCRbeta repertoires that made up the dataset. The repertoires were released in a freely available public database meant as a resource for research on the immune response to SARS-CoV-2. The study at large found these results: The quantity of clinical and demographic metadata differed by source and by participant and was supplied without curation.

TCRbeta CDR3 regions were amplified from genomic DNA using the immunoSEQ Assay, a bias-controlled multiplex PCR. The original pipeline was this. The number of nucleated cells in each sample was estimated from the amplification of reference gene primers within the assay. To quantify the absolute abundance of each unique TCRbeta CDR3 rearrangement, sequence reads were collapsed and filtered. For each sample, productive Simpson clonality was calculated by taking the square root of Simpson's diversity index across productive rearrangements. Not all clones reach the TCRdb copy of this immuneACCESS table, which keeps in-frame sequences only. Checked studies attribute under half of the gap to unresolved V genes and leave the rest unexplained. D and trimming come from the DNA, and the V and J calls and clone size come from that table. The sample includes about 90,000 clones, with about 80% observed a single time. Of the sample, 10% to 13% falls within the top ten clones.

V drops 2 bases and J drops 4 bases, leaving 9 bases in between. CDR1 and CDR2 were assigned from the germline V gene as SGHDT and YYEEEE. The CDR3 contains 13 residues, cysteine and phenylalanine counted. Of all the DNA, just the CDR3 is kept, 39 bases in frame from base 1. Note on this clone: The target of this receptor is not known. Base qualities are not at hand, and no much larger clone is one base apart.

Each collaborating institution followed its own protocols to collect whole blood in K2EDTA tubes. For TCRbeta analysis, collaborators shipped samples as frozen whole blood, isolated PBMCs, or DNA extracted from either of those sample types. The clonotype originates from a woman aged 70-85 years with acute or convalescent COVID-19. The chain is made from TRBV5-6 and TRBJ1-1; 5 matching bases give a weak D call of TRBD1. The sequencing input was peripheral blood. The CDR3 region: CASSLAGPTEAFF. The sequenced DNA is TGTGCCAGCAGCTTAGCGGGGCCCACTGAAGCTTTCTTT.